Sequencing of this T cell receptor beta chain was carried out in a study of T cells in localized non-small cell lung cancer. Libraries were prepared by immunoSEQ multiplex PCR; TCRdb keeps only in-frame clonotypes and omits some of them. Of tens of thousands of clones in the sample, around 81% were seen once. CDR3 length: 14 residues. The germline V gene has CDR1 SGHRS and CDR2 YFSETQ. V lost 2 bases and J lost 1, with 9 bases in between. Turning to this clone: Its specificity is not known.

Regarding the study as a whole: Sequencing covered just one tumor region, so heterogeneity cannot be ruled out. Of the tissues analyzed, uninvolved adjacent lung showed maximal T cell clonality, greater than tumor. Appearances in adjacent lung were noted for a median 57 of the top 100 tumor clones.

The sample here was peripheral blood, taken before any cancer treatment. The V and J genes are TRBV5-1 and TRBJ1-1, with D hard to call. This clonotype was obtained from a female donor aged 60 or older with stage I lung adenocarcinoma. CDR3 coding DNA: TGCGCCAGCAGCTTCGGCGCGGGGAACACTGAAGCTTTCTTT. This encodes CASSFGAGNTEAFF.